This TCR beta chain was observed in a study of post-analysis software for immune sequencing data. Per germline, CDR1 DFQATT and CDR2 SNEGSKA (reference sequence). The CDR3 has 14 residues. Every TCR beta cDNA library bore unique molecular identifiers. MiXCR, applied by TCRdb to the PCR reads, yields one record per CDR3 protein. The sample contains some 500,000 distinct CDR3 sequences, 40% to 55% of which appear only once. General study points: Elevated frequency relative to controls characterized roughly five TRBV segments in patients, TRBV5-6, TRBV5-1 and TRBV20-1 among them. Multiple sclerosis was associated with a significant reduction in normalized Chao1 diversity relative to controls.

As regards this clonotype: The antigen is undetermined. The junction does not match germline at one end; this may be a read error.

Material for sequencing was blood. The rearrangement links TRBV20-1 to TRBJ2-7; 8 bases map to TRBD1. This clonotype was sampled from a girl aged 10-17 years with multiple sclerosis. CDR3 nucleotide sequence: TGCAGTGCTCCCCGTCAGGGGGCGTCCTACGGGCAGTACTTC. As protein: CSAPRQGASYGQYF.